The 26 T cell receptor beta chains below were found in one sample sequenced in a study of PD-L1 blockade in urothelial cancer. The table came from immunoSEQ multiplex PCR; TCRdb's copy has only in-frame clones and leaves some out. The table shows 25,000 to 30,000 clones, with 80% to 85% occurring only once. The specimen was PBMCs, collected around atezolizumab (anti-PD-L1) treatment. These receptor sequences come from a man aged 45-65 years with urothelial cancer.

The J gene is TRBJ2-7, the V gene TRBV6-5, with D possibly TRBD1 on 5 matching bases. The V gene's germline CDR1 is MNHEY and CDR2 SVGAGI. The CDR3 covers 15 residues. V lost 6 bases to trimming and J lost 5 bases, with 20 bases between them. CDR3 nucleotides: TGTGCCAGCAGGCCATTCCCACAGGTAATAAACGAGCAGTACGTC. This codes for CASRPFPQVINEQYV.

This CDR3 reads CASSLNRGSNQPQHF. As DNA, the CDR3 is TGTGCCAGCAGCTTAAACCGGGGTAGCAATCAGCCCCAGCATTTT. V is TRBV11-1 and J is TRBJ1-5, with D unclear. CDR1 is SGHAT and CDR2 is FQDESV in the germline V gene (reference sequence). V shed 2 bases and J shed 0 bases, with 8 bases lying between them. The CDR3 covers 15 residues. The full variable domain, in which reference TRBV11-1 and TRBJ1-5 provide the parts outside the CDR3, is EAEVAQSPRYKITEKSQAVAFWCDPISGHATLYWYRQILGQGPELLVQFQDESVVDDSQLPKDRFSAERLKGVDSTLKIQPAELGDSAMYLCASSLNRGSNQPQHFGDGTRLSIL.

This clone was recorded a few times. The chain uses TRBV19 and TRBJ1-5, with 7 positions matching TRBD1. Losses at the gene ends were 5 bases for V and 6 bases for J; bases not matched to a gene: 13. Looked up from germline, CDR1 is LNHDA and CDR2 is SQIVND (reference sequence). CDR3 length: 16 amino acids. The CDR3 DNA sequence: TGTGCCAGTAGTCTCGACAGGGCGATAGTGGGTCAGCCCCAGCATTTT. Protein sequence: CASSLDRAIVGQPQHF.

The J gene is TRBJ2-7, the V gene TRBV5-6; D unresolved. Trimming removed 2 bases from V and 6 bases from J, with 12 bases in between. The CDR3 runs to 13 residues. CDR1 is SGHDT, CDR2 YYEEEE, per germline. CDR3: CASSFGEPLEQYV. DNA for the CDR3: TGTGCCAGCAGCTTTGGAGAGCCCCTCGAGCAGTACGTC.

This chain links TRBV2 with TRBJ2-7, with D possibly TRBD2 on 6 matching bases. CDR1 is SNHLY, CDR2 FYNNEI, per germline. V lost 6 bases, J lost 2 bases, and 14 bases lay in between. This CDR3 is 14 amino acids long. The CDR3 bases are TGTGCCAGCAGAACTACGGGACTCACCTACGAGCAGTACTTC. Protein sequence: CASRTTGLTYEQYF. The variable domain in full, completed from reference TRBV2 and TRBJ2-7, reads EPEVTQTPSHQVTQMGQEVILRCVPISNHLYFYWYRQILGQKVEFLVSFYNNEISEKSEIFDDQFSVERPDGSNFTLKIRSTKLEDSAMYFCASRTTGLTYEQYFGPGTRLTVT.

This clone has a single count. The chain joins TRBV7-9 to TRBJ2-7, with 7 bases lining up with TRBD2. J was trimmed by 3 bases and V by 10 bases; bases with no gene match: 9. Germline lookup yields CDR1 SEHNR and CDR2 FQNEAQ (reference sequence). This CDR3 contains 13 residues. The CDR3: CATAGVLDYEQYF. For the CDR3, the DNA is TGTGCCACCGCGGGAGTCCTTGACTACGAGCAGTACTTC.

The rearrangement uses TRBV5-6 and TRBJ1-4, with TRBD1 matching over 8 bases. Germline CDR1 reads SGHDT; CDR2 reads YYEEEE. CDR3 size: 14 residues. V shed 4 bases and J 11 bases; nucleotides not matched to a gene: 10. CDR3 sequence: CASSRRQGFGKLFF. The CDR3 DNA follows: TGTGCCAGCAGCCGAAGACAGGGGTTTGGGAAACTGTTTTTT.

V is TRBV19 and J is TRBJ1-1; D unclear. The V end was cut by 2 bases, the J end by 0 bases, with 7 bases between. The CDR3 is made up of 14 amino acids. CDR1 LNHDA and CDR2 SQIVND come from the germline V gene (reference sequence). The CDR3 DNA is TGTGCCAGTAGTATACGGGGTCTGAACACTGAAGCTTTCTTT. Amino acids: CASSIRGLNTEAFF.

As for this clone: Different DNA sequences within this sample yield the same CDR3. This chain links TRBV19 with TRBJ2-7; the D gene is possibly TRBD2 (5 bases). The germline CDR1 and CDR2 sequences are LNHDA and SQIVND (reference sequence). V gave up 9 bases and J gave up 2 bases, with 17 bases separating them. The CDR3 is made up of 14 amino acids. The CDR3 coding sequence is TGTGCCAGCACATCGACGGGAACTCCCTACGAGCAGTACTTC. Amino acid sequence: CASTSTGTPYEQYF.

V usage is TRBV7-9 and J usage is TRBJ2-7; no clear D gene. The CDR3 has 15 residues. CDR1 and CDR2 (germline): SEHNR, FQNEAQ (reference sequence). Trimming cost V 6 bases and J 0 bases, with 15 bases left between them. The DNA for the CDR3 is TGTGCCAGCAGTCCCGACTCGTCCCGCTCCTACGAGCAGTACTTC. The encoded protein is CASSPDSSRSYEQYF.

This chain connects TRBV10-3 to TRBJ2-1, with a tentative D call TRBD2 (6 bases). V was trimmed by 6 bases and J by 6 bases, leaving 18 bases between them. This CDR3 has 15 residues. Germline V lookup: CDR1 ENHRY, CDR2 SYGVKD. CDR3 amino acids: CAISVSGSRLNEQFF. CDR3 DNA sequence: TGTGCCATCAGCGTTAGCGGTTCCAGACTCAATGAGCAGTTCTTC.

The CDR3 nucleotides read TGTGCCAGCAGGGCAACTGGAAACACCATATATTTT. Its protein is CASRATGNTIYF. The chain combines TRBV25-1 with TRBJ1-3; D is uncertain. Looked up from germline, CDR1 is MGHDK and CDR2 is SYGVNS. This CDR3 comprises 12 residues. V was pared by 6 bases and J by 2 bases, with 5 bases between.

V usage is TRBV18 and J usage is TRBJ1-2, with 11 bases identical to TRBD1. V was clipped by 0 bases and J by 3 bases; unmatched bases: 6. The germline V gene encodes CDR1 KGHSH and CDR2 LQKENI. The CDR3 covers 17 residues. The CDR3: CASSPPDRGRTDYGYTF. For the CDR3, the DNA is TGTGCCAGCTCACCACCGGACAGGGGGCGGACAGACTATGGCTACACCTTC.

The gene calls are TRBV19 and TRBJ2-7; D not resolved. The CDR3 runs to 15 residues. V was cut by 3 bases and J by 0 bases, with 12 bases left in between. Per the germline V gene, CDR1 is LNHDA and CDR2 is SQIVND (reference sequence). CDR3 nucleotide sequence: TGTGCCAGTAGTATGGTGGGCCTAAGCTCCTACGAGCAGTACTTC. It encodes CASSMVGLSSYEQYF. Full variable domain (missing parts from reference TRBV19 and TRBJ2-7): DGGITQSPKYLFRKEGQNVTLSCEQNLNHDAMYWYRQDPGQGLRLIYYSQIVNDFQKGDIAEGYSVSREKKESFPLTVTSAQKNPTAFYLCASSMVGLSSYEQYFGPGTRLTVT.

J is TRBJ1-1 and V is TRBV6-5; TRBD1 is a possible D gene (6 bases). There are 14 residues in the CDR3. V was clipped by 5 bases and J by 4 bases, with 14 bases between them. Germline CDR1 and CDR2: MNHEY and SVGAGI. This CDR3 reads CASSEGGRSTEAFF. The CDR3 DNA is TGTGCCAGCAGTGAGGGGGGGCGATCCACTGAAGCTTTCTTT.

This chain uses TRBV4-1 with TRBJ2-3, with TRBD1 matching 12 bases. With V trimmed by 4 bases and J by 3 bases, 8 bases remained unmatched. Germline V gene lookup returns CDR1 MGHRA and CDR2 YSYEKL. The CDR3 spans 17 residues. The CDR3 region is CASSRGGGQGATDTQYF. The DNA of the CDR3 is TGCGCCAGCAGCCGAGGGGGGGGACAGGGGGCGACAGATACGCAGTATTTT.

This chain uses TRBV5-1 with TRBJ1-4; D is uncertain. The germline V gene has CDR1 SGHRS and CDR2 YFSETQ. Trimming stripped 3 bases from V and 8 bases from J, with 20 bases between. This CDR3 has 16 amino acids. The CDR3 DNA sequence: TGCGCCAGCAGCTCTGTCCCCGAAACTTTTCTGGAAAAACTGTTTTTT. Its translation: CASSSVPETFLEKLFF.

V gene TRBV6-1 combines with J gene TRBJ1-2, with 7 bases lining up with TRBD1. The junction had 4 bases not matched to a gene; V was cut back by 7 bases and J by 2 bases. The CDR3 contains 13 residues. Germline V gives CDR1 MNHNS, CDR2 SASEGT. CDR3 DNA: TGTGCCAGCATAAAGACAGGGAACTATGGCTACACCTTC. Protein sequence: CASIKTGNYGYTF.

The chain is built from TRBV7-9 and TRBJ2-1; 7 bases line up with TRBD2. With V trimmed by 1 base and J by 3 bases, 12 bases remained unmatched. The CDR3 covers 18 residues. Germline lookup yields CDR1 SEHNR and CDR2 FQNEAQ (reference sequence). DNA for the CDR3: TGTGCCAGCAGCTTAGTGGATCGGGGGGACTCCAACTACAATGAGCAGTTCTTC. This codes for CASSLVDRGDSNYNEQFF.

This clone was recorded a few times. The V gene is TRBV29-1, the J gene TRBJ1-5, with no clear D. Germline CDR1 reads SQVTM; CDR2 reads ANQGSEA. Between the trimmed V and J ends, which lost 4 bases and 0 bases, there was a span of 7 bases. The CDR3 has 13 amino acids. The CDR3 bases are TGCAGCGTTGCTAGGAGTAGCAATCAGCCCCAGCATTTT. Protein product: CSVARSSNQPQHF.

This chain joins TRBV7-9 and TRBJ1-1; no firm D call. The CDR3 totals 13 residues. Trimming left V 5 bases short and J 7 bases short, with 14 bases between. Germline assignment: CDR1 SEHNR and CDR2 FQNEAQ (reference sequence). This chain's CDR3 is CASSPLATIEAFF. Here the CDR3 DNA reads TGTGCCAGCAGCCCCCTGGCTACTATTGAAGCTTTCTTT.

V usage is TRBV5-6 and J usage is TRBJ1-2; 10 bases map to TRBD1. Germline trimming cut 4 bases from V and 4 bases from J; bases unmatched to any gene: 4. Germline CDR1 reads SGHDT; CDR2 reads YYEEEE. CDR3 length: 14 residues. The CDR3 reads CASSPDRGGYGYTF. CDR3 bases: TGTGCCAGCAGCCCGGACAGGGGGGGCTATGGCTACACCTTC.

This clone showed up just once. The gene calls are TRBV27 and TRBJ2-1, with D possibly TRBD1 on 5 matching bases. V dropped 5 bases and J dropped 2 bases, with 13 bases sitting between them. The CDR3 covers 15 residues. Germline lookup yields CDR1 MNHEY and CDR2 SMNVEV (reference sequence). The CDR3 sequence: CASSPTVSPYNEQFF. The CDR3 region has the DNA TGTGCCAGCAGTCCGACAGTATCCCCCTACAATGAGCAGTTCTTC.

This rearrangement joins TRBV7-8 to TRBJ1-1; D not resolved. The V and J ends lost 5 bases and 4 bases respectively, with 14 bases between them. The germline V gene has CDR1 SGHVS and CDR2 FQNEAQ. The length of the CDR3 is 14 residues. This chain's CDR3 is CASSPVTTGTEAFF. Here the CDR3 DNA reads TGTGCCAGCAGCCCGGTCACTACCGGCACTGAAGCTTTCTTT.

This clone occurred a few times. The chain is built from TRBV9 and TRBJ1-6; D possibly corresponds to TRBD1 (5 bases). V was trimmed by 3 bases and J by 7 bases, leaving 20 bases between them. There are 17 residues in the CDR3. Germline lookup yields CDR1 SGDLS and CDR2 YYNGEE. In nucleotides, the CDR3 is TGTGCCAGCAGCGATCAACAGGAGTACGGAGGGAATTCACCCCTCCACTTT. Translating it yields CASSDQQEYGGNSPLHF.

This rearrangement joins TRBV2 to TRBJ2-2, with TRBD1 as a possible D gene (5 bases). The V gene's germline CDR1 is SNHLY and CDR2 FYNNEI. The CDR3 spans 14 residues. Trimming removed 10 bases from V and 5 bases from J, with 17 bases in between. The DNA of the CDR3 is TGTGCCAACTCGAAGGGGCCAGGAACCGGGGAGCTGTTTTTT. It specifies CANSKGPGTGELFF.